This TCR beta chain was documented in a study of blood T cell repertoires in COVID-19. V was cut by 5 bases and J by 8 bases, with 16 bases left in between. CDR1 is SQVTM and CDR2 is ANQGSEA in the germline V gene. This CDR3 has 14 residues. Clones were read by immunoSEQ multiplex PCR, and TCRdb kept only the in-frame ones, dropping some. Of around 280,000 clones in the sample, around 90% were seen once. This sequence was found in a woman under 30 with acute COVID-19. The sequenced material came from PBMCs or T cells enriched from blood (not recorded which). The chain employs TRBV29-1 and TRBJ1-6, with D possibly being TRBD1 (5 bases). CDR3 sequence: CSVRLAGLDSPLHF. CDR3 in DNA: TGCAGCGTTCGGTTAGCAGGGTTAGATTCACCCCTCCACTTT.